This T cell receptor beta chain was sequenced for a study of T cells in Graves' hyperthyroidism and ophthalmopathy. Overall study results and limits: Ophthalmopathy stood apart from stable hyperthyroidism in a 13 V-J model. Blood also contained most expanded thyroid clonotypes above 0.001.

This clonotype has only a few counts. No antigen is known for it. The CDR3 contains 15 residues. J was trimmed by 10 bases and V by 6 bases; bases with no gene match: 14. Looked up from germline, CDR1 is SSHAT and CDR2 is FNYEAQ (reference sequence). Amplification of TCR beta CDR3 regions was performed using RNA transcripts as template. The TCR CDR3 first-round RT-PCR relied on the HTBI primer set. Via MiXCR, TCRdb re-called the multiplex PCR reads, giving one row per CDR3 protein. Of 400,000 to 450,000 distinct CDR3 sequences listed, roughly 15% are singletons. The receptor's source is a man younger than 35 with Graves' ophthalmopathy. This rearrangement joins TRBV7-7 to TRBJ1-4; 7 bases fit TRBD1. The sample comprised blood. The CDR3 region is CASRTPGGWSVKLFF. CDR3 nucleotide sequence: TGTGCCAGCAGGACCCCAGGGGGTTGGTCGGTAAAACTGTTTTTT.